This T cell receptor (beta chain) emerged from a study of glioma-infiltrating T cells after dendritic cell vaccination. Turning to the study itself: Glioblastoma patients came from Phase I and II dendritic cell vaccination trials.

All glioblastoma patients lacked an isocitrate dehydrogenase mutation. Up to about 2 ug genomic DNA was used for TCRB CDR3 amplification. Amplification used 60 V beta primers and 13 J beta primers. The repertoire was sequenced with immunoSEQ multiplex PCR; TCRdb's copy has only in-frame clones and lacks some. Of roughly 100,000 clones listed, more than 75% are singletons. This CDR3 has 16 residues. Germline lookup yields CDR1 MGHRA and CDR2 YSYEKL. V lost 1 base, J lost 3 bases, and 5 bases stayed unmatched. The sequence derives from a human donor with glioblastoma. V is TRBV4-1 and J is TRBJ1-2, with 10 bases matching TRBD1. The sequencing here drew on blood, taken before dendritic cell vaccination. The CDR3 protein is CASSQASGTGDYGYTF. The CDR3, as DNA: TGCGCCAGCAGCCAAGCCTCCGGGACAGGGGACTATGGCTACACCTTC.